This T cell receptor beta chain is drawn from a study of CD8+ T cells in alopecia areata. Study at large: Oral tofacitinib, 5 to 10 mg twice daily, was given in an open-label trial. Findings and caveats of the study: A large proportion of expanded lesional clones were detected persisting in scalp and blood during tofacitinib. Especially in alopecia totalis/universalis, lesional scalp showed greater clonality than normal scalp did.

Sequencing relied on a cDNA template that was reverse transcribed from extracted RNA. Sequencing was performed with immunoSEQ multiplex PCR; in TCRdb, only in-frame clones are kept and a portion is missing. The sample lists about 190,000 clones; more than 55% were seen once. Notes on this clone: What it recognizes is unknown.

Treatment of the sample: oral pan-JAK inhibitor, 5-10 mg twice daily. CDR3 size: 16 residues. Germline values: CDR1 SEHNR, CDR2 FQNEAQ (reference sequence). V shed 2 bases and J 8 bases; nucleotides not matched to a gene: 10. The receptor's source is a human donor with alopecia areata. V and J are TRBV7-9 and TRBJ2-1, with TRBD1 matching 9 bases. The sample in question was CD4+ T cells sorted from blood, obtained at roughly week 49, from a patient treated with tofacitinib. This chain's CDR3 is CASSLRPIQGADEQFF. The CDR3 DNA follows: TGTGCCAGCAGCTTACGGCCCATACAGGGGGCGGATGAGCAGTTCTTC.